This is a list of T cell receptor beta chains from one sample in a study of shared clonotypes between healthy human individuals. Repertoires were generated with immunoSEQ multiplex PCR, while TCRdb's copy carries only in-frame clones and drops some. The top ten hold roughly 0.39% of the sample, which has some 2.4 million clones, more than 85% seen once. Material for sequencing was naive CD4+ T cells from PBMCs. These receptors originate from a man between 18 and 29 years old in good health. Some clones in this sample may be carry-over from other donors' samples. Each CDR3 is given with its conserved first and last residue. D genes are given only for firm matches. Only part of the rows carry a size: once, few, many, or a class if the clone is expanded.

abundance,v_gene,j_gene,d_gene,CDR3nt,CDR3aa
.,TRBV28,TRBJ2-3,.,TGTGCCTCTTCTTCAGCTCGTAGAGGGTCAGATACGCAGTATTTT,CASSSARRGSDTQYF
.,TRBV28,TRBJ2-1,.,TGTGCCAGCAGGCCCGAGGACTCCTACAATGAGCAGTTCTTC,CASRPEDSYNEQFF
.,TRBV28,TRBJ2-4,.,TGTGCCAGCAGTTTCTGGCAGGGTAGAAACATTCAGTACTTC,CASSFWQGRNIQYF
.,TRBV6-5,TRBJ1-1,.,TGTGCCAGCAGTTACTCGGGGACCCTTGAAGCTTTCTTT,CASSYSGTLEAFF
once,TRBV6-1,TRBJ1-4,TRBD1,TGTGCCAGCAGTGAAAAATGGACAGGGGGCCTGCCAACTAATGAAAAACTGTTTTTT,CASSEKWTGGLPTNEKLFF
.,TRBV5-4,TRBJ1-1,TRBD1,TGTGCCAGCAGCTTCAAGGGGGCCTCCATGAACACTGAAGCTTTCTTT,CASSFKGASMNTEAFF
.,TRBV6-6,TRBJ1-5,TRBD1,TGTGCCAGCAAGGGGGCAGGGGGCTTTCAGCCCCAGCATTTT,CASKGAGGFQPQHF
.,TRBV7-2,TRBJ2-3,.,TGTGCCAGCAGCTTAGCGTATGGTGGCCAGGGCACAGATACGCAGTATTTT,CASSLAYGGQGTDTQYF
.,TRBV18,TRBJ2-1,TRBD1,TGTGCCAGCTCACCGACGACAGGGGACAATGAGCAGTTCTTC,CASSPTTGDNEQFF
.,TRBV5-1,TRBJ2-1,TRBD1,TGCGCCAGCAGCCCGCCGGGACAGGGATACAATGAGCAGTTCTTC,CASSPPGQGYNEQFF
.,TRBV11-2,TRBJ2-5,.,TGTGCCAGCAGCCTCCTACCTGAGACCCAGTACTTC,CASSLLPETQYF
.,TRBV30,TRBJ2-5,TRBD1,TGTGCCAGAGGGACAGGGGGAGGGCAGACCCAGTACTTC,CARGTGGGQTQYF
.,TRBV9,TRBJ2-5,TRBD2,TGTGCCAGCAGCCCGGGAGGGCTAGCGGGAGGAGAGACCCAGTACTTC,CASSPGGLAGGETQYF
.,TRBV6-5,TRBJ2-5,TRBD1,TGTGCCAGCAGTTACTTCCGGACAGGGTTGGGGGAGACCCAGTACTTC,CASSYFRTGLGETQYF
.,TRBV5-1,TRBJ1-2,.,TGCGCCAGCAGCCCCCGTGCGTCCCCCCTCCAGGGTCCTATAAACTATGGCTACACCTTC,CASSPRASPLQGPINYGYTF
.,TRBV5-4,TRBJ2-6,.,TGTGCCAGCAGCTTGGCTGGTCGAGGAGGTAGTGGGGCCAACGTCCTGACTTTC,CASSLAGRGGSGANVLTF
.,TRBV5-1,TRBJ2-1,TRBD2,TGCGCCAGCAGCTTGCTAGCGGGATACAATGAGCAGTTCTTC,CASSLLAGYNEQFF
.,TRBV6-1,TRBJ2-1,TRBD2,TGTGCCAGCAGTGGATGGGGACTAGACACCTACAATGAGCAGTTCTTC,CASSGWGLDTYNEQFF
.,TRBV13,TRBJ2-2,.,TGTGCCAGCAGCTCCTACTCCTTGTCCCCGATGCGGAACACCGGGGAGCTGTTTTTT,CASSSYSLSPMRNTGELFF
.,TRBV6-5,TRBJ2-7,TRBD1,TGTGCCAGCAGGAGAGACAGGGGGACAAGGGAGCAGTACTTC,CASRRDRGTREQYF
.,TRBV10-1,TRBJ2-3,TRBD2,TGCGCCAGCAGTGAGTCGAGTAGCGGGAGTGCAGATACGCAGTATTTT,CASSESSSGSADTQYF
once,TRBV28,TRBJ2-7,.,TGTGCCAGCGGGGGTCCAGGGACCTACGAGCAGTACTTC,CASGGPGTYEQYF